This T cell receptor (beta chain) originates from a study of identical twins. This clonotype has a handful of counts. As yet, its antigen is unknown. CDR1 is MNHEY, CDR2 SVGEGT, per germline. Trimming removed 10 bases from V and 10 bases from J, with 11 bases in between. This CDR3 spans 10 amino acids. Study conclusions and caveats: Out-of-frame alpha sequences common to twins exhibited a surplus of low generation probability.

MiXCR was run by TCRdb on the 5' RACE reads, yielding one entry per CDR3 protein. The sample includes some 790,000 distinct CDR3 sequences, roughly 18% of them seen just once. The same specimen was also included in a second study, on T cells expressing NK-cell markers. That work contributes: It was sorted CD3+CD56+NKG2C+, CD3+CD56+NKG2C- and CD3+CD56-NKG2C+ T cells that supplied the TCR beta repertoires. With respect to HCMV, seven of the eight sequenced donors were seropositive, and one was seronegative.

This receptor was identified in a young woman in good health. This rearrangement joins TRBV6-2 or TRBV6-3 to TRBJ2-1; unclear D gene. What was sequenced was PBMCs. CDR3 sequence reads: CATFRAEQFF. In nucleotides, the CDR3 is TGTGCCACATTCCGGGCCGAGCAGTTCTTC.